The sequence of this T cell receptor (beta chain) was determined in a study of PD-1 blockade in mismatch repair-deficient tumors. For the study at large: Patients had around 12 mismatch repair-deficient cancer types, all previously treated and progressing. The study's findings and limits: After pembrolizumab, tumor-resident clones rose rapidly, then generally contracted before radiologic responses.

PCR or immunohistochemistry showed mismatch repair deficiency in every enrolled patient. Libraries were prepared by immunoSEQ multiplex PCR; TCRdb keeps only in-frame clonotypes and omits some of them. Among over 100,000 clones listed, more than 60% were seen once. Trimming took 4 bases from V and 0 from J; bases not matched to a gene: 4. The CDR3 is 15 residues long. CDR1 is LNHNV, CDR2 YYDKDF, per germline (reference sequence). As regards this clone: Its antigen is unknown.

This clonotype originated in an adult with mismatch repair-deficient cancer. Sequencing was performed on peripheral blood, taken approximately 64 weeks after starting pembrolizumab. The chain combines TRBV15 with TRBJ1-2, with 8 bases aligning to TRBD1. CDR3 bases: TGTGCCACCAGCAATCTACAGGGGGCTAACTATGGCTACACCTTC. Protein sequence: CATSNLQGANYGYTF.